Listed here is a single T cell receptor beta chain. Its antigen is not identified. The sample originates from a study of cytomegalovirus exposure and HLA in healthy donors. Points from the study as a whole: Several V segments, TRBV6-2 and TRBV6-3 among them, could not be told apart and were dropped. Investigators reported 150 to 200 TCR beta chains as tied to cytomegalovirus. For TCR beta chains, V- and J-gene trimming was later linked to a missense DCLRE1C variant.

The PCR was carried out with 60 Vbeta primers and 13 Jbeta primers. Authors' analysis steps: In a later analysis, of about 80 million unique beta chains, roughly 9.9 million appeared in at least two donors. Produced via immunoSEQ multiplex PCR; TCRdb's table is partial and in-frame only. D and trimming were read from the DNA, whereas the V and J calls and clone size are those reported in that table. This table has 110,000 to 150,000 clones, over 70% appearing once. The CDR3 length is 13 residues. Trimming shortened V by 3 bases and J by 6 bases, and 10 bases separated the two germline ends. CDR1 LNHDA and CDR2 SQIVND come from the germline V gene (reference sequence).

Sequenced material: PBMCs. The V call is TRBV19, the J call TRBJ2-3; possibly TRBD2 for D (6 bases). The clonotype originates from a woman in her thirties or forties in good health and CMV-seronegative. CDR3: CASSMILADTQYF. CDR3 DNA: TGTGCCAGTAGTATGATCCTAGCGGATACGCAGTATTTT.